Below are 26 T cell receptor beta chains sequenced from a single sample in a study of cytomegalovirus exposure and HLA in healthy donors. Use of 60 Vbeta and 13 Jbeta primers characterized the PCR. The method was immunoSEQ multiplex PCR; TCRdb's version includes in-frame clones alone and lacks a portion of them. The sample holds some 48,000 clones. Sequenced material: PBMCs. The receptors stem from a male donor in good health and CMV-seropositive.

The genes are TRBV19 and TRBJ1-5; D possibly corresponds to TRBD1 (5 bases). The CDR3 length is 17 residues. V shed 0 bases and J shed 3 bases, with 15 bases lying between them. The germline gives CDR1 LNHDA, CDR2 SQIVND (reference sequence). The CDR3 loop reads CASSIEGGVTDNQPQHF. The CDR3 DNA sequence: TGTGCCAGTAGTATAGAGGGAGGGGTCACCGACAATCAGCCCCAGCATTTT.

The chain is built from TRBV19 and TRBJ1-4; 7 bases line up with TRBD1. There are 16 residues in the CDR3. Germline trimming cut 7 bases from V and 10 bases from J; bases unmatched to any gene: 18. Germline values: CDR1 LNHDA, CDR2 SQIVND (reference sequence). The CDR3 protein is CASTYRGETSSGKLFF. The CDR3 DNA reads TGTGCCAGTACCTACAGGGGAGAAACAAGTTCGGGAAAACTGTTTTTT.

The chain uses TRBV4-3 and TRBJ1-2; TRBD1 might be the D (5 bases). Germline V gives CDR1 LGHNA, CDR2 YSLEER. The CDR3 loop spans 13 amino acids. V was clipped by 1 base and J by 7 bases, with 10 bases between them. The CDR3 region has the DNA TGCGCCAGCAGCCAAGCAGGGCGGGGTGGCTACACCTTC. Amino acids: CASSQAGRGGYTF.

The chain recombines TRBV30 with TRBJ1-5, with D perhaps matching TRBD1 (5 bases). The V gene lost 3 bases and the J gene lost 2 bases, with 8 bases spanning the gap. CDR1 and CDR2 (germline): GTSNPN, SVGIG (reference sequence). There are 13 residues in the CDR3. CDR3 loop: CAWSLTGNQPQHF. The CDR3 DNA reads TGTGCCTGGAGCTTGACAGGCAATCAGCCCCAGCATTTT.

V gene TRBV7-2 combines with J gene TRBJ1-1; TRBD1 is a possible D gene (6 bases). The CDR3 has 13 amino acids. Trimming removed 10 bases at V and 0 bases at J, with 12 bases between. The V gene's germline CDR1 is SGHTA and CDR2 FQGNSA. CDR3 DNA: TGTGCCACCCGACAGGAAATGAACACTGAAGCTTTCTTT. Its protein product is CATRQEMNTEAFF.

The chain recombines TRBV6-5 with TRBJ2-7; possible D gene TRBD2, 5 bases. The germline V gene encodes CDR1 MNHEY and CDR2 SVGAGI. The CDR3 spans 14 residues. V lost 5 bases to trimming and J lost 0 bases, with 11 bases between them. CDR3 loop: CASSPLAGSYEQYF. Here the CDR3 DNA reads TGTGCCAGCAGTCCTTTGGCGGGCTCCTACGAGCAGTACTTC.

V usage is TRBV7-9 and J usage is TRBJ1-1; 9 bases line up with TRBD1. The germline V gene encodes CDR1 SEHNR and CDR2 FQNEAQ (reference sequence). The CDR3 sequence is 15 residues long. Trimming at V came to 5 bases and at J to 3 bases, leaving 7 bases not matched to a gene. CDR3 in DNA: TGTGCCAGCAGCATTTACAGGGGGCGTGACACTGAAGCTTTCTTT. Translated: CASSIYRGRDTEAFF.

V gene TRBV5-4 combines with J gene TRBJ2-3, with 14 nucleotides matching TRBD2. The length of the CDR3 is 16 residues. The junction had 9 bases not matched to a gene; V was cut back by 1 base and J by 11 bases. CDR1 and CDR2 from the germline V gene are SGHNT and YYREEE (reference sequence). In nucleotides, the CDR3 is TGTGCCAGCAGCTTGACCGGGACTAGCGGGGGAGTCGGGCAGTATTTT. Protein: CASSLTGTSGGVGQYF.

The genes are TRBV28 and TRBJ2-7, with a weak D call TRBD2 (6 bases). The ends were cut back, 7 bases at V and 5 bases at J, with 18 bases in the middle. The germline V gene has CDR1 MDHEN and CDR2 SYDVKM. The CDR3 length is 14 residues. The CDR3 sequence is CASNTGTGANEQYF. The CDR3 DNA is TGTGCCAGCAACACCGGGACGGGAGCGAACGAGCAGTACTTC.

The chain joins TRBV13 to TRBJ2-5; perhaps TRBD2 as D (5 bases). Germline values: CDR1 PRHDT, CDR2 FYEKMQ (reference sequence). Trimming took 1 base from V and 7 from J, leaving 16 bases between them. The CDR3 is 15 residues long. Written as DNA, the CDR3 is TGTGCCAGCAGCTTAGAGGCCCAACGGGGTTGGACCCAGTACTTC. This sequence encodes CASSLEAQRGWTQYF.

The genes are TRBV5-6 and TRBJ2-7; 9 nucleotides align to TRBD1. This CDR3 has 15 amino acids. CDR1 and CDR2 from the germline V gene are SGHDT and YYEEEE. With V trimmed by 3 bases and J by 5 bases, 9 bases remained unmatched. The CDR3 sequence is CASSSMGQGFDEQYF. The CDR3 coding sequence is TGTGCCAGCAGCTCAATGGGACAGGGTTTTGACGAGCAGTACTTC.

The V gene is TRBV7-6, the J gene TRBJ2-1; 10 nucleotides match TRBD2. With 5 bases clipped from V and 0 bases from J, the junction kept 10 bases outside the gene matches. The CDR3 covers 18 residues. The V gene's germline CDR1 is SGHVS and CDR2 FNYEAQ. The CDR3, as DNA: TGTGCCAGCAGCCCTCGGACTAGCGGCTTCGCCTCCTACAATGAGCAGTTCTTC. Translating it yields CASSPRTSGFASYNEQFF.

The gene calls are TRBV6-5 and TRBJ1-1; 8 nucleotides align to TRBD1. J lost 0 bases, V lost 3 bases, and 6 bases had no gene match. The CDR3 loop spans 16 amino acids. Germline values: CDR1 MNHEY, CDR2 SVGAGI. The CDR3 is CASSYSTGVMNTEAFF. The CDR3 DNA follows: TGTGCCAGCAGTTATTCGACAGGGGTCATGAACACTGAAGCTTTCTTT.

The CDR3: CASSVGTSGETQYF. CDR3 sequence (DNA): TGTGCCAGCAGCGTAGGGACTAGCGGAGAGACCCAGTACTTC. V usage is TRBV9 and J usage is TRBJ2-5, with TRBD2 matching 10 bases. J gave up 4 bases and V 0 bases, and 0 bases lay outside the gene matches. This CDR3 spans 14 amino acids. Germline CDR1 and CDR2: SGDLS and YYNGEE.

J is TRBJ1-3 and V is TRBV27, with 7 bases lining up with TRBD1. The CDR3 sequence is 17 residues long. CDR1 is MNHEY, CDR2 SMNVEV, per germline (reference sequence). The ends lost 4 bases at V and 1 base at J; junction bases unmatched: 10. Written as DNA, the CDR3 is TGTGCCAGCAGTTCTAACCCCGACAGGGTATCTGGAAACACCATATATTTT. Translating gives CASSSNPDRVSGNTIYF.

The rearrangement uses TRBV14 and TRBJ1-6, with a possible D match to TRBD1 (6 bases). Germline V lookup: CDR1 SGHDN, CDR2 FVKESK. The length of the CDR3 is 15 residues. Trimming pared 7 bases from V and 0 bases from J, leaving 10 bases between. The CDR3 here is CASTKDSSYNSPLHF. In DNA form, the CDR3 reads TGTGCCAGCACAAAGGACAGCTCCTATAATTCACCCCTCCACTTT.

The chain uses TRBV29-1 and TRBJ2-7, with D perhaps matching TRBD2 (6 bases). V was trimmed by 6 bases and J by 0 bases, leaving 9 bases between them. This CDR3 has 12 amino acids. CDR1 is SQVTM, CDR2 ANQGSEA, per germline. This chain's CDR3 is CSVEEGSYEQYF. The CDR3 nucleotides are TGCAGCGTGGAGGAGGGCTCCTACGAGCAGTACTTC.

The rearrangement joins TRBV2 to TRBJ1-3, with D uncertain. V lost 4 bases and J lost 0, with 13 bases in between. Germline values: CDR1 SNHLY, CDR2 FYNNEI. This CDR3 is built from 16 residues. The CDR3 DNA is TGTGCCAGCAGTGTGAGCCCACGTGTCTCTGGAAACACCATATATTTT. Encoded protein: CASSVSPRVSGNTIYF.

CDR3 protein: CASSQGQGRGNTIYF. In DNA, the CDR3 is TGCGCCAGCAGCCAGGGACAGGGACGAGGAAACACCATATATTTT. The rearrangement joins TRBV4-3 to TRBJ1-3; 9 nucleotides agree with TRBD1. The CDR3 contains 15 residues. Germline loops: CDR1 LGHNA, CDR2 YSLEER. After removal of 3 bases from V and 4 bases from J, the junction contained 4 bases not matched to a gene.

V gene TRBV11-2 combines with J gene TRBJ2-5; 7 nucleotides line up with TRBD2. This CDR3 contains 13 residues. V was pared by 3 bases and J by 4 bases, with 2 bases of the junction left unmatched. Germline CDR1 is SGHAT and CDR2 is FQNNGV. CDR3 sequence: CASSFGGVETQYF. As DNA, the CDR3 is TGTGCCAGCAGCTTTGGGGGGGTAGAGACCCAGTACTTC.

The gene calls are TRBV11-2 and TRBJ1-6, with D possibly TRBD1 on 5 matching bases. The CDR3 length is 15 residues. V gave up 0 bases and J gave up 10 bases, with 13 bases separating them. Germline lookup yields CDR1 SGHAT and CDR2 FQNNGV. CDR3 protein: CASSLEGGHRSPLHF. The CDR3 nucleotides are TGTGCCAGCAGCTTAGAGGGGGGTCACAGATCACCCCTCCACTTT.

The chain carries TRBV6-6 and TRBJ1-2, with 10 bases fitting TRBD1. V gave up 8 bases and J gave up 7 bases; unmatched junction bases: 10. This CDR3 contains 14 residues. The germline V gene has CDR1 MNHNY and CDR2 SVGAGI (reference sequence). The CDR3 coding sequence is TGTGCCAGCGCACTAGACAGGGGGCGGGCTGGCTACACCTTC. Translating gives CASALDRGRAGYTF.

Concerning this clone itself: Since no conserved phenylalanine or tryptophan closes the CDR3, a read error is the likely cause. No DNA is shown, since the ends of the CDR3 on it are uncertain; the CDR3 is the one TCRdb lists. The J gene is TRBJ1-1, the V gene TRBV19; the D call TRBD1 from the table was never checked on the DNA. Both ends counted, the CDR3 spans 10 residues. Germline V gene sequence: CDR1 LNHDA, CDR2 SQIVND (reference sequence). Here the CDR3 reads CASKAPLSQG.

The J gene is TRBJ2-1, the V gene TRBV9, with TRBD1 identical over 8 bases. Germline V lookup: CDR1 SGDLS, CDR2 YYNGEE. CDR3 size: 15 residues. The V and J ends lost 4 bases and 3 bases, in that order; junction bases with no gene match: 6. The CDR3 nucleotides are TGTGCCAGCAGCCCAGGGGGCGGAAACTACAATGAGCAGTTCTTC. It codes for CASSPGGGNYNEQFF.

The chain links TRBV4-1 to TRBJ1-2; the D gene is possibly TRBD1 (5 bases). V was clipped by 1 base and J by 4 bases, with 10 bases between them. This CDR3 contains 14 residues. The V gene's germline CDR1 is MGHRA and CDR2 YSYEKL. DNA for the CDR3: TGCGCCAGCAGCCAAGGACAGCTCCCCTATGGCTACACCTTC. This translates into CASSQGQLPYGYTF.

The gene calls are TRBV2 and TRBJ2-7; tentatively, D is TRBD1 (6 bases). Germline loops: CDR1 SNHLY, CDR2 FYNNEI. The CDR3 loop spans 15 amino acids. The V and J ends lost 6 bases and 0 bases respectively, with 15 bases between them. The DNA of the CDR3 is TGTGCCAGCAGCGCCGACAGGCCTAGCTCCTACGAGCAGTACTTC. Its protein is CASSADRPSSYEQYF.